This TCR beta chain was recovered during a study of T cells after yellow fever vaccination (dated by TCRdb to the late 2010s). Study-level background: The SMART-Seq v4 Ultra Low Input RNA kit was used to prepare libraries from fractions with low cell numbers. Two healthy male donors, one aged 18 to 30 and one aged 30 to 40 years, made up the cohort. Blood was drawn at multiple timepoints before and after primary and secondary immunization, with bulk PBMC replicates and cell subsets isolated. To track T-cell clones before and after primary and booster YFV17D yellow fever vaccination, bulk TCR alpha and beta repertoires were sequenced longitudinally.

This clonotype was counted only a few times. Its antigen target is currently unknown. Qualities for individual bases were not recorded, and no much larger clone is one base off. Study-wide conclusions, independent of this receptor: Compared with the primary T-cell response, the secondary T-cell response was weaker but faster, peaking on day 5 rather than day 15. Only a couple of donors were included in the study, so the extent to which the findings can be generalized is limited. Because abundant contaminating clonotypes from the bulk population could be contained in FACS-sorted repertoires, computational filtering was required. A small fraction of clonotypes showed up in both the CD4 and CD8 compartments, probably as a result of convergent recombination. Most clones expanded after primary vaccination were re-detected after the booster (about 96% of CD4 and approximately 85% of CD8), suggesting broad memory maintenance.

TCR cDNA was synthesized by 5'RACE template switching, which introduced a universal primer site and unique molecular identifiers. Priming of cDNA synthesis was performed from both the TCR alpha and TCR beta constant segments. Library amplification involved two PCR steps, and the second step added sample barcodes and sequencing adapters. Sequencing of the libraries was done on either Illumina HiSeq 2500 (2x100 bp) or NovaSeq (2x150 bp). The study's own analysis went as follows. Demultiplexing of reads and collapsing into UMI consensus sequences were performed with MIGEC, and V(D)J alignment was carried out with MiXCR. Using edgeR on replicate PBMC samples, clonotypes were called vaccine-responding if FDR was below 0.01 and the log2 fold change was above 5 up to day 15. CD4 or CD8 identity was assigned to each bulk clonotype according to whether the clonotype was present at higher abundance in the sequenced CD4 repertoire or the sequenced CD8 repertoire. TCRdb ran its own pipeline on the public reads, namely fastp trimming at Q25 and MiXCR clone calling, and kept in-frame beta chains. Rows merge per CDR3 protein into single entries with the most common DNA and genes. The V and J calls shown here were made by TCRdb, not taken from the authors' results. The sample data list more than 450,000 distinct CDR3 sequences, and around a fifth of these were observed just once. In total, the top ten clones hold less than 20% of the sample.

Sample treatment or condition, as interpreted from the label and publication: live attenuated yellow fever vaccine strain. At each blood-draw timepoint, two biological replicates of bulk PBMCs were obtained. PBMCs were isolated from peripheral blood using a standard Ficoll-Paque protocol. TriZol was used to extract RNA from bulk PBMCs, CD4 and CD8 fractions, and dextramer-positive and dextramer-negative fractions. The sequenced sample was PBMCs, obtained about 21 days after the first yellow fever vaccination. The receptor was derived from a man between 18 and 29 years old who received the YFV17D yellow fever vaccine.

The CDR3 loop reads CASSQGVDRGRLGAYGYTF. The DNA sequence is TGTGCCAGCAGCCAGGGGGTTGACAGGGGGCGCCTAGGAGCCTATGGCTACACCTTC. In this chain, TRBV7-8 is recombined with TRBJ1-2; TRBD1 lines up with 10 middle nucleotides. Trimming takes 5 bases off V and 4 bases off J; junction bases not matched to a gene: 19. CDR1 and CDR2, looked up from the germline V gene, are SGHVS and FQNEAQ. Its CDR3 holds 19 amino acids, cysteine through phenylalanine. Just the 57-base CDR3 DNA is kept, in frame starting at base 1.